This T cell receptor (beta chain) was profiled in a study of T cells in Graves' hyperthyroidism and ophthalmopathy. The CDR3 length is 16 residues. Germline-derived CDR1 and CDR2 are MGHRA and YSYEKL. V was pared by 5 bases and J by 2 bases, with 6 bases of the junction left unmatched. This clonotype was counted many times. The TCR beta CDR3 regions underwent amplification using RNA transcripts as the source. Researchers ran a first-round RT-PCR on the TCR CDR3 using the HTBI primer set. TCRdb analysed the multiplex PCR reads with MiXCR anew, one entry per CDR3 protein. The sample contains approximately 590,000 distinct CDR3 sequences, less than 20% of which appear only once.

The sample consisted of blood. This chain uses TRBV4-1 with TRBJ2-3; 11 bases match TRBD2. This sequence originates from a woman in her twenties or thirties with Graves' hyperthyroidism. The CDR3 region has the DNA TGCGCCAGCAGCTTCCGACTAGCGGGAACCACAGATACGCAGTATTTT. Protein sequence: CASSFRLAGTTDTQYF.